The entry below describes one T cell receptor beta chain. Only in-frame clones appear in the TCRdb table, and some are missing; sequencing was by immunoSEQ multiplex PCR. Altogether around 1.9 million clones are present, approximately 94% being singletons, with the ten largest covering under 2%. CD45RO-negative CD8 cells positively selected for CCR7 made up the naive population, which excluded terminally differentiated effector memory CD45RA+ cells. Each of the donors was a healthy adult who was HIV-negative and had not had a recent acute infection or vaccination. These data are taken from a study of shared clonotypes between healthy human individuals. Germline CDR1 reads MNHEY; CDR2 reads SMNVEV (reference sequence). Trimming took 10 bases from V and 7 from J, leaving 20 bases between them. The CDR3 is 13 residues long.

This chain uses TRBV27 with TRBJ2-7, with D possibly being TRBD1 or TRBD2 (5 bases each). This receptor was identified in a man younger than 35 in good health. Some clones in this sample may be carry-over from other donors' samples. Specimen: naive CD8+ T cells from PBMCs. CDR3 nucleotide sequence: TGTGCCACTCAAGGGACCCCCCGGGTGGAGCAGTACTTC. Protein sequence: CATQGTPRVEQYF.